Listed below are T cell receptor beta chains from one sample, sequenced in a study of blood T cell repertoires in COVID-19. Generated by immunoSEQ multiplex PCR, the TCRdb table keeps only in-frame clones and is missing some. The sample holds about 270,000 clones, 85% to 90% seen once. The sample consisted of PBMCs or T cells enriched from blood (not recorded which). The receptors here all came from a woman under 40 with acute COVID-19. Each CDR3 is given with its conserved first and last residue. Each record gives: J gene, clone size, D gene, V gene, CDR3 length, CDR3 protein, CDR3 DNA. The D gene is left open where the match is weak. Only some rows state a clone size, as once, few, many or a class for expanded clones.

TRBJ2-1 | once | TRBD2 | TRBV27 | 14 | CASSGTSGVNEQFF | TGTGCCAGCAGTGGGACTAGCGGGGTCAATGAGCAGTTCTTC
TRBJ1-4 | . | TRBD1 | TRBV19 | 14 | CASSMRTGEEKLFF | TGTGCCAGTAGTATGCGGACAGGGGAGGAAAAACTGTTTTTT
TRBJ1-3 | . | TRBD1 | TRBV29-1 | 14 | CSVTGGSSGNTIYF | TGCAGCGTGACAGGGGGCTCCTCTGGAAACACCATATATTTT
TRBJ1-4 | . | . | TRBV9 | 15 | CASSVGGTTNEKLFF | TGTGCCAGCAGCGTAGGCGGGACAACTAATGAAAAACTGTTTTTT
TRBJ2-3 | . | TRBD2 | TRBV30 | 13 | CAWTSGIGWAQYF | TGTGCCTGGACTAGCGGGATCGGTTGGGCGCAGTATTTT
TRBJ1-5 | many | TRBD1 | TRBV2 | 15 | CASRPGTGADQPQHF | TGTGCCAGCAGGCCCGGGACAGGGGCGGATCAGCCCCAGCATTTT
TRBJ2-7 | . | TRBD2 | TRBV6-2/TRBV6-3 | 15 | CASSYPWGSGSEQYF | TGTGCCAGCAGTTACCCCTGGGGGAGCGGGAGCGAGCAGTACTTC
TRBJ2-5 | . | TRBD2 | TRBV5-1 | 15 | CASSLEGRGDGTQYF | TGCGCCAGCAGCTTGGAAGGTCGGGGGGATGGGACCCAGTACTTC
TRBJ2-5 | . | . | TRBV24-1 | 13 | CATSDGAQETQYF | TGTGCCACCAGTGATGGGGCCCAAGAGACCCAGTACTTC
TRBJ2-3 | . | TRBD1 | TRBV28 | 13 | CASSRQGSDTQYF | TGTGCCAGCAGCCGACAGGGCTCAGATACGCAGTATTTT
TRBJ2-5 | few | TRBD1 | TRBV12-5 | 16 | CASGLGTAGTAETQYF | TGTGCTAGTGGTTTGGGTACCGCCGGGACAGCGGAGACCCAGTACTTC
TRBJ2-2 | . | TRBD1 | TRBV18 | 16 | CASSPPTGGNTGELFF | TGTGCCAGCTCACCACCTACAGGGGGAAACACCGGGGAGCTGTTTTTT
TRBJ2-4 | . | . | TRBV6-6 | 12 | CASSPSEGGGHF | TGTGCCAGCAGCCCCTCCGAAGGGGGAGGGCACTTC
TRBJ2-5 | . | . | TRBV9 | 10 | CACQQETQYF | TGTGCCTGCCAGCAAGAGACCCAGTACTTC
TRBJ2-2 | once | TRBD2 | TRBV7-2 | 15 | CASSPTSGNTGELFF | TGTGCCAGCAGCCCGACTAGCGGGAACACCGGGGAGCTGTTTTTT
TRBJ1-3 | . | . | TRBV2 | 14 | CASSTGFSGNTIYF | TGTGCCAGCAGCACGGGATTTTCTGGAAACACCATATATTTT
TRBJ2-7 | . | TRBD1 | TRBV5-4 | 16 | CASSLGKGQGNGEQYF | TGTGCCAGCAGCTTGGGGAAGGGACAGGGCAACGGCGAGCAGTACTTC
TRBJ2-7 | . | . | TRBV18 | 16 | CASSTGTSGPGYEQYF | TGTGCCAGCTCAACAGGGACATCGGGACCCGGCTACGAGCAGTACTTC
TRBJ2-7 | . | . | TRBV5-6 | 13 | CASSWAGDYEQYF | TGTGCCAGCAGCTGGGCAGGTGACTACGAGCAGTACTTC
TRBJ2-5 | . | . | TRBV11-3 | 14 | CASSHRDHQETQYF | TGTGCCAGCAGCCACAGGGATCACCAAGAGACCCAGTACTTC
TRBJ1-3 | . | . | TRBV6-5 | 16 | CASSYAGAGPLNTIYF | TGTGCCAGCAGTTATGCGGGCGCCGGGCCCCTAAACACCATATATTTT
TRBJ1-2 | . | . | TRBV7-9 | 14 | CASSSQNLNYGYTF | TGTGCCAGCAGCTCACAAAACCTTAACTATGGCTACACCTTC
TRBJ2-1 | . | TRBD1 | TRBV11-2 | 16 | CASSTASGQAGNEQFF | TGTGCCAGCAGCACTGCCAGCGGACAGGCTGGGAATGAGCAGTTCTTC
TRBJ1-1 | . | . | TRBV29-1 | 13 | CSVDRALNTEAFF | TGCAGCGTTGACAGGGCCCTGAACACTGAAGCTTTCTTT
TRBJ1-2 | . | TRBD1 | TRBV19 | 15 | CASTPTGGGQGLDTF | TGTGCCAGTACCCCGACCGGGGGGGGACAGGGATTAGACACCTTC
TRBJ2-3 | . | . | TRBV6-1 | 15 | CASSEGLRSTDTQYF | TGTGCCAGCAGTGAAGGGTTGCGGAGCACAGATACGCAGTATTTT
TRBJ2-7 | . | . | TRBV19 | 12 | CASRNEKYEQYF | TGTGCCAGTAGGAATGAGAAATACGAGCAGTACTTC
TRBJ1-6 | . | . | TRBV2 | 15 | CASSERHPNYSPLHF | TGTGCCAGCAGTGAGCGGCACCCGAACTATTCACCCCTCCACTTT
TRBJ2-1 | . | . | TRBV3-1/TRBV3-2 | 14 | CASSQRGGGYVEFF | TGTGCCAGCAGCCAACGTGGCGGCGGATATGTAGAGTTCTTC
TRBJ2-6 | . | TRBD2 | TRBV27 | 16 | CASSWTSGTGANVLTF | TGTGCCAGCAGTTGGACTAGCGGGACTGGGGCCAACGTCCTGACTTTC
TRBJ1-3 | few | . | TRBV25-1 | 13 | CASTLSSGNTIYF | TGTGCCAGCACGTTGAGCTCTGGAAACACCATATATTTT
TRBJ1-1 | . | . | TRBV27 | 14 | CASSSQQGHTEAFF | TGTGCCAGCAGTTCCCAACAGGGACACACTGAAGCTTTCTTT
TRBJ2-1 | . | TRBD2 | TRBV29-1 | 18 | CSASPGTSGSYSYNEQFF | TGCAGCGCTTCACCCGGGACTAGCGGGAGTTACTCCTACAATGAGCAGTTCTTC
TRBJ1-5 | . | . | TRBV28 | 19 | CASRELGSSSLYSNQPQHF | TGTGCCAGCAGGGAACTGGGCAGTTCCAGTCTTTATAGCAATCAGCCCCAGCATTTT
TRBJ1-4 | . | . | TRBV3-1/TRBV3-2 | 15 | CASSQGGTTNEKLFF | TGTGCCAGCAGCCAAGGAGGGACAACTAATGAAAAACTGTTTTTT
TRBJ1-4 | . | TRBD1 | TRBV13 | 14 | CASSQGATNEKLFF | TGTGCCAGCAGCCAGGGGGCAACTAATGAAAAACTGTTTTTT
TRBJ1-1 | once | . | TRBV29-1 | 15 | CSVGVPEGLNTEAFF | TGCAGCGTTGGGGTTCCAGAGGGCCTGAACACTGAAGCTTTCTTT
TRBJ1-5 | . | . | TRBV4-1 | 14 | CASSQGTVNQPQHF | TGCGCCAGCAGCCAGGGTACAGTTAATCAGCCCCAGCATTTT
TRBJ1-4 | . | TRBD1 | TRBV28 | 14 | CASRTGGEDEKLFF | TGTGCCAGCAGGACAGGGGGTGAGGATGAAAAACTGTTTTTT
TRBJ2-4 | . | TRBD2 | TRBV10-3 | 14 | CAIRGTSGSDIQYF | TGTGCCATCAGGGGGACTAGCGGGAGTGACATTCAGTACTTC
TRBJ1-5 | . | TRBD1 | TRBV19 | 15 | CASSWTGGGDQPQHF | TGTGCCAGTAGTTGGACAGGGGGTGGGGATCAGCCCCAGCATTTT
TRBJ2-1 | . | . | TRBV3-1/TRBV3-2 | 14 | CASSQGLGVNEQFF | TGTGCCAGCAGCCAAGGTCTCGGGGTGAATGAGCAGTTCTTC
TRBJ2-1 | . | TRBD1 | TRBV2 | 18 | CASTRQGQTLISYNEQFF | TGTGCCAGCACCAGACAGGGACAGACACTTATATCCTACAATGAGCAGTTCTTC
TRBJ2-1 | . | . | TRBV9 | 15 | CASSPPRGPYNEQFF | TGTGCCAGCAGCCCACCTCGAGGTCCCTACAATGAGCAGTTCTTC
TRBJ2-3 | . | . | TRBV13 | 15 | CASSLTTSFTDTQYF | TGTGCCAGCAGCTTAACGACTAGTTTCACAGATACGCAGTATTTT
TRBJ2-3 | . | TRBD2 | TRBV30 | 18 | CAWSGGLAGVRSTDTQYF | TGTGCCTGGAGTGGGGGGCTAGCGGGAGTCCGAAGCACAGATACGCAGTATTTT
TRBJ2-1 | . | TRBD2 | TRBV28 | 16 | CASSLGLAGPYNEQFF | TGTGCCAGCAGTTTAGGGCTAGCGGGACCCTACAATGAGCAGTTCTTC
TRBJ2-5 | . | . | TRBV3-1/TRBV3-2 | 14 | CASSQNSGGETQYF | TGTGCCAGCAGCCAGAACAGCGGAGGAGAGACCCAGTACTTC
TRBJ2-3 | . | . | TRBV14 | 16 | CASSQEAGFSTDTQYF | TGTGCCAGCAGCCAAGAGGCGGGCTTTAGCACAGATACGCAGTATTTT
TRBJ2-1 | . | TRBD1 | TRBV11-3 | 14 | CASSLDRGGDEQFF | TGTGCCAGCAGCTTGGACAGGGGAGGGGATGAGCAGTTCTTC